This T cell receptor (beta chain) was observed in a study of shared clonotypes between healthy human individuals. Broader study findings: Read depth was anticipated to influence clonotype sharing among donors. Shared clonotypes across all four donors exceeded non-shared ones in generation probability.

The CDR3 runs 14 residues. Trimming shortened V by 5 bases and J by 4 bases, and 14 bases separated the two germline ends. CDR1 and CDR2 (germline): SGHTA, FQGNSA. A split of CD4+ cells into CD45RA+ naive and CD45RA-negative memory subsets was performed. This was a deep-level run. Here immunoSEQ multiplex PCR was the method, and the copy in TCRdb shows in-frame clones only, minus some. The sample lists about 980,000 clones, more than 75% occurring once. For this clone: Its target is not known. The sample carries other DNA sequences with the same CDR3.

The chain recombines TRBV7-2 with TRBJ1-1, with a weak D call TRBD1 (5 bases). The source of this sequence is a man between 18 and 35 years old in good health. Sequenced material: memory CD4+ T cells sorted from blood. Subset described: CD45RA-negative fraction. As DNA, the CDR3 is TGTGCCAGCAGCCCCCCCGGGGCCTTCACTGAAGCTTTCTTT. This codes for CASSPPGAFTEAFF.